This T cell receptor (beta chain) is drawn from a study of T-cell reconstitution after alpha-beta-depleted transplantation in children. Findings and limits, study-wide: Roughly two months post-transplant, alpha-beta T cells reportedly originated from several hundred graft clones that had expanded. Some patients showed high day-60 TCRbeta diversity, which derived from surviving recipient T cells and thymic progenitors. T-cell numbers and diversity one year post-transplant derived largely from freshly generated T cells.

As for this clonotype: The antigen is undetermined. A read error is possible here, since a much larger clone lies one base away.

TCRbeta library construction was performed incorporating unique molecular identifiers. TCRdb fed the PCR reads into MiXCR, producing one record per CDR3 protein. The sample lists approximately 490,000 distinct CDR3 sequences, 8% to 11% occurring once. The germline CDR1 and CDR2 sequences are SQVTM and ANQGSEA. This CDR3 has 12 residues. The sample consisted of PBMCs, taken before TCRalphabeta/CD19-depleted stem cell transplant. The V and J genes are TRBV29-1 and TRBJ2-3; D might be TRBD2 (5 bases). This sequence originates from a child aged 2 to 10 with inherited bone marrow failure, due to receive a stem cell transplant. CDR3: CGAWTATDTQYF. In nucleotides, the CDR3 is TGCGGCGCCTGGACTGCTACAGATACGCAGTATTTT.